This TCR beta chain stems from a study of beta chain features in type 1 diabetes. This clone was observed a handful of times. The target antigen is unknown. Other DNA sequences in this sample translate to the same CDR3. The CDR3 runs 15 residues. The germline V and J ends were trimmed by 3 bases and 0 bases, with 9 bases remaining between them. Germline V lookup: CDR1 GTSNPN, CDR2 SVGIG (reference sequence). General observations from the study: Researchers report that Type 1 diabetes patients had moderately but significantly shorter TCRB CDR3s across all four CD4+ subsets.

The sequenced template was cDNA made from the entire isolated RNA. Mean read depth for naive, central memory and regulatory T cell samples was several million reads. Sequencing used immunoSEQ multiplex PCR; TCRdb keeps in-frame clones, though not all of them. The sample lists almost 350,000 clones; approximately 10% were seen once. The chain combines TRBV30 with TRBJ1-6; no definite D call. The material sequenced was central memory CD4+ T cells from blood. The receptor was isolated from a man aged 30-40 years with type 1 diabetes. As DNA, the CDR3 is TGTGCCTGGAGCGGCGCCAGCTCCTATAATTCACCCCTCCACTTT. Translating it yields CAWSGASSYNSPLHF.